There are a few counts of the clone carrying this T cell receptor beta chain. No antigen is known for it. By flow cytometry, patients selected for sequencing had shown an expansion of CD8+CD57+ cells. Germline V gives CDR1 GTSNPN, CDR2 SVGIG (reference sequence). This CDR3 is built from 19 residues. Germline trimming cut 4 bases from V and 1 base from J; bases unmatched to any gene: 19. The sample comes from a study of CD8+CD57+ T cells in acquired aplastic anemia. Across the study: Mean DNA quantity obtained from sorted CD4+ and CD8+ cells was approximately 3 ug. Study-wide points: About 30 shared CD8+ CDR3s appeared highly expressed within patients' immunodominant clones. Patients were compared with controls for CD8+ Simpson's diversity, and no significant difference emerged.

Template material for TCR beta VDJ and CDR3 profiling consisted of genomic DNA. TCRdb processed the reads anew with MiXCR; each CDR3 protein has one entry. The repertoire holds approximately 190,000 distinct CDR3 sequences, under 55% seen once, with around 8.8% in the top ten. The specimen sequenced was sorted CD4+, CD8+, or CD8+CD57+ T cells (not recorded which) from PBMCs. This chain joins TRBV30 and TRBJ2-7, with 10 positions matching TRBD2. The sequence was obtained from a human donor with aplastic anemia. CDR3 sequence reads: CAWIHRGGGLADGSYEQYF. In nucleotides, the CDR3 is TGTGCCTGGATCCACCGGGGAGGCGGACTAGCGGATGGGTCCTACGAGCAGTACTTC.